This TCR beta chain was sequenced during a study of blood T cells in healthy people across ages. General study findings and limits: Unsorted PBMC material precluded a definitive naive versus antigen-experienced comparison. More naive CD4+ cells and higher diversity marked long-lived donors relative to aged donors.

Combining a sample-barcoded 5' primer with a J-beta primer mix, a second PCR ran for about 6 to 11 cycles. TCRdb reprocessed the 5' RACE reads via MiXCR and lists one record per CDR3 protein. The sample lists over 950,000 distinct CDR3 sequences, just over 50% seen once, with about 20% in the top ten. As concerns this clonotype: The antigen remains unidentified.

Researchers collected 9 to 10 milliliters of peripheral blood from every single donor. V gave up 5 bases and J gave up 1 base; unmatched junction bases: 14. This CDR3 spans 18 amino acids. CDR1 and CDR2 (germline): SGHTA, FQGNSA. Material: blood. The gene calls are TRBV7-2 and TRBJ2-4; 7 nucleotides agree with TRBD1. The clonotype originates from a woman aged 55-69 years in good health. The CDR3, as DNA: TGTGCCAGCAGCCCAAAGACAGGGCAGGATTCCGCCAAAAACATTCAGTACTTC. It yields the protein CASSPKTGQDSAKNIQYF.